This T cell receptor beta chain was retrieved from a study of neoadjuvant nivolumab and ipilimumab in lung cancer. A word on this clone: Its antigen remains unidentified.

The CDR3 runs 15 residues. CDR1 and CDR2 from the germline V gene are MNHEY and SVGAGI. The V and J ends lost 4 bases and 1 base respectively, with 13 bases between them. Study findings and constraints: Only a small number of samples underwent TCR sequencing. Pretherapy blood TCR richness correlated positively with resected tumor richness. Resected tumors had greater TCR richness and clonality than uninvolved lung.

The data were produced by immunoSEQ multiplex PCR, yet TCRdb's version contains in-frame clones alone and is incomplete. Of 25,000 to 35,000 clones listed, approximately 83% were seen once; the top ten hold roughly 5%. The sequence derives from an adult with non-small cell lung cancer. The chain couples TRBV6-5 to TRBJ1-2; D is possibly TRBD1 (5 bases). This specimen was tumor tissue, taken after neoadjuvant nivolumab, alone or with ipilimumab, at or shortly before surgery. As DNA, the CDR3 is TGTGCCAGCAGTTCAATAGACAGTTATAACTATGGCTACACCTTC. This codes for CASSSIDSYNYGYTF.